One and the same sample provided the 13 T cell receptor beta chains below, sequenced in a study of cytomegalovirus exposure and HLA in healthy donors. PCR was performed using 60 Vbeta and 13 Jbeta primers. Method: immunoSEQ multiplex PCR; TCRdb's copy keeps in-frame clones and lacks some. The data contain roughly 190,000 clones, approximately 86% of them singletons. Material for sequencing was PBMCs. The receptors stem from a woman aged 18-29 years in good health and CMV-seronegative.

The V call is TRBV5-1, the J call TRBJ2-1; TRBD2 matches 7 bases. Trimming at V came to 3 bases and at J to 7 bases, leaving 1 base not matched to a gene. This CDR3 spans 12 amino acids. Germline CDR1 SGHRS, CDR2 YFSETQ. The chain's CDR3 is CASSWGGNEQFF. In DNA form, the CDR3 reads TGCGCCAGCAGCTGGGGAGGGAATGAGCAGTTCTTC.

V and J are TRBV6-6 and TRBJ2-3, with D perhaps TRBD2 (6 bases). In germline, CDR1 is MNHNY, CDR2 SVGAGI (reference sequence). This CDR3 is 16 amino acids long. V was cut by 2 bases and J by 3 bases, with 15 bases left in between. The CDR3 coding sequence is TGTGCCAGCAGTTACACCGGAGGGGTCGGGACAGATACGCAGTATTTT. It yields the protein CASSYTGGVGTDTQYF.

V and J are TRBV7-2 and TRBJ1-1; D unresolved. Trimming left V 2 bases short and J 3 bases short, with 4 bases between. The germline V gene has CDR1 SGHTA and CDR2 FQGNSA. This CDR3 has 12 amino acids. CDR3: CASSLIYTEAFF. The CDR3 nucleotides are TGTGCCAGCAGCTTAATCTACACTGAAGCTTTCTTT. The full variable domain, its missing parts supplied by reference TRBV7-2 and TRBJ1-1, is GAGVSQSPSNKVTEKGKDVELRCDPISGHTALYWYRQSLGQGLEFLIYFQGNSAPDKSGLPSDRFSAERTGGSVSTLTIQRTQQEDSAVYLCASSLIYTEAFFGQGTRLTVV.

V gene TRBV10-3 combines with J gene TRBJ2-1, with 11 nucleotides matching TRBD2. J lost 6 bases, V lost 4 bases, and 2 bases had no gene match. This CDR3 comprises 14 residues. Germline loops: CDR1 ENHRY, CDR2 SYGVKD. The CDR3 DNA reads as TGTGCCATCAGTGCACTAGCGGGGGTCAATGAGCAGTTCTTC. Translating gives CAISALAGVNEQFF.

This rearrangement joins TRBV7-9 to TRBJ2-2; TRBD2 aligns across 10 bases. The CDR3 consists of 15 residues. Trimming removed 5 bases from V and 6 bases from J; junction bases left unmatched: 6. The germline gives CDR1 SEHNR, CDR2 FQNEAQ (reference sequence). The CDR3 region has the DNA TGTGCCAGCAGCCTCGTAGCGGGGGGCCCCGGGGAGCTGTTTTTT. Its translation is CASSLVAGGPGELFF.

The chain couples TRBV30 to TRBJ2-5; 12 positions agree with TRBD2. CDR1 is GTSNPN and CDR2 is SVGIG in the germline V gene (reference sequence). This CDR3 has 16 residues. Trimming cost V 2 bases and J 4 bases; bases outside gene matches: 8. CDR3: CAWSLAWGLAGETQYF. The DNA of the CDR3 is TGTGCCTGGAGTCTCGCCTGGGGACTAGCGGGAGAGACCCAGTACTTC.

The V and J genes are TRBV27 and TRBJ1-1, with D maybe TRBD1 (5 bases). The V end lost 10 bases, the J end lost 0 bases, and 12 bases lay between the germline ends. This CDR3 spans 13 amino acids. The germline CDR1 and CDR2 sequences are MNHEY and SMNVEV (reference sequence). CDR3 DNA: TGTGCCACCCTCGACAGAATGAACACTGAAGCTTTCTTT. Protein product: CATLDRMNTEAFF.

In this sample, this clone turned up once. V and J are TRBV25-1 and TRBJ1-4, with TRBD1 matching over 8 bases. The CDR3 spans 15 residues. Germline V CDR1 and CDR2: MGHDK, SYGVNS. After removal of 4 bases from V and 7 bases from J, the junction contained 8 bases not matched to a gene. The CDR3 protein is CASSAQDRAFEKLFF. Here the CDR3 DNA reads TGTGCCAGCAGTGCACAGGACAGGGCATTTGAAAAACTGTTTTTT.

The genes are TRBV5-4 and TRBJ2-2, with D possibly being TRBD2 (5 bases). CDR3 length: 13 residues. Germline values: CDR1 SGHNT, CDR2 YYREEE (reference sequence). Trimming removed 4 bases at V and 6 bases at J, with 10 bases between. CDR3 nucleotide sequence: TGTGCCAGCAGCGAACTAGGCCCCGGGGAGCTGTTTTTT. This translates into CASSELGPGELFF.

This chain connects TRBV29-1 to TRBJ2-1, with D uncertain. Germline CDR1 reads SQVTM; CDR2 reads ANQGSEA. This CDR3 is 15 amino acids long. V shed 2 bases and J shed 0 bases, with 11 bases lying between them. The CDR3 DNA follows: TGCAGCGTTGAATCCCGCCGGAGCTCCTACAATGAGCAGTTCTTC. This sequence encodes CSVESRRSSYNEQFF.

The chain is built from TRBV27 and TRBJ2-7, with 8 bases identical to TRBD1. The CDR3 totals 14 residues. The germline V gene has CDR1 MNHEY and CDR2 SMNVEV (reference sequence). J gave up 3 bases and V 7 bases, and 8 bases lay outside the gene matches. Written as DNA, the CDR3 is TGTGCCAGCACCCTACAGGGGGGCTACTACGAGCAGTACTTC. This sequence encodes CASTLQGGYYEQYF.

The J gene is TRBJ1-3, the V gene TRBV2; D gene unclear. The CDR3 sequence is 13 residues long. Trimming stripped 3 bases from V and 5 bases from J, with 8 bases between. Germline loops: CDR1 SNHLY, CDR2 FYNNEI. CDR3 in amino acids: CASSDFGRNTIYF. CDR3 in DNA: TGTGCCAGCAGTGATTTCGGTCGAAACACCATATATTTT.

This clone was detected once. The rearrangement uses TRBV28 and TRBJ1-3; D not certain. Trimming pared 5 bases from V and 2 bases from J, leaving 10 bases between. This CDR3 contains 14 residues. Germline CDR1 reads MDHEN; CDR2 reads SYDVKM. CDR3 DNA: TGTGCCAGCAGTGGCCAATTAACTGGAAACACCATATATTTT. Translating gives CASSGQLTGNTIYF.